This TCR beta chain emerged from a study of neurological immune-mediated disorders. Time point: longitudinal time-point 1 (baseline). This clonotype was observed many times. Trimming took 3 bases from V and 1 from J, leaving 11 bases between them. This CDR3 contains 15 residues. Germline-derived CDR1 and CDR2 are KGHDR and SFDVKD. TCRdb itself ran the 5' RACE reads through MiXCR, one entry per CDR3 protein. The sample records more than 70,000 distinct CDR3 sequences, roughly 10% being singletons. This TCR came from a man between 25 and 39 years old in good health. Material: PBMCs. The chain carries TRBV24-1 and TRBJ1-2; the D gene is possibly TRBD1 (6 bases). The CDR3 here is CATSDPGAVNYGYTF. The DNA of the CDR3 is TGTGCCACCAGTGATCCGGGGGCGGTTAACTATGGCTACACCTTC.